Below are 20 T cell receptor beta chains sequenced from a single sample in a study of identical twins. TCRdb reanalysed the 5' RACE reads using MiXCR and keeps one entry per CDR3 protein. The sample has 1,800,000 or so distinct CDR3 sequences, 32% seen once. The material sequenced was cord blood. These receptors all come from a newborn girl in good health.

This clonotype was counted many times. V usage is TRBV19 and J usage is TRBJ2-1, with D maybe TRBD2 (6 bases). This CDR3 comprises 14 residues. V was cut by 3 bases and J by 0 bases, with 6 bases left in between. From germline, CDR1 is LNHDA and CDR2 SQIVND (reference sequence). The CDR3 DNA follows: TGTGCCAGTAGTATCGGGGGCTCCTACAATGAGCAGTTCTTC. Translated, it gives CASSIGGSYNEQFF.

J is TRBJ2-1 and V is TRBV5-1, with no clear D. Germline CDR1 reads SGHRS; CDR2 reads YFSETQ. The length of the CDR3 is 14 residues. The V end lost 4 bases, the J end lost 7 bases, and 15 bases lay between the germline ends. DNA for the CDR3: TGCGCCAGCAGCCGAACATCTACGCTAAATGAGCAGTTCTTC. Protein: CASSRTSTLNEQFF.

In this sample, this clonotype turned up a few times. This chain links TRBV4-2 with TRBJ1-2, with 7 bases lining up with TRBD1. This CDR3 has 15 amino acids. CDR1 LGHNA and CDR2 YNFKEQ come from the germline V gene. The trim removed 1 base at V and 4 bases at J, leaving 6 bases unmatched. CDR3 coding DNA: TGTGCCAGCAGCCAAGTACCACAGGGGAGCTATGGCTACACCTTC. Its protein is CASSQVPQGSYGYTF.

CDR3 in amino acids: CSANRRGETQYF. CDR3 nucleotide sequence: TGCAGTGCTAACAGGAGGGGGGAGACCCAGTACTTC. The J gene is TRBJ2-5, the V gene TRBV20-1; D is perhaps TRBD1 or TRBD2 (6 bases each). This CDR3 comprises 12 residues. Germline assignment: CDR1 DFQATT and CDR2 SNEGSKA (reference sequence). Trimming pared 4 bases from V and 5 bases from J, leaving 11 bases between.

This chain links TRBV20-1 with TRBJ2-1; possibly TRBD1 or TRBD2 for D (5 bases each). The CDR3 consists of 14 residues. The V end lost 7 bases, the J end lost 5 bases, and 18 bases lay between the germline ends. Germline V gene data show CDR1 as DFQATT and CDR2 as SNEGSKA (reference sequence). DNA of the CDR3: TGCAGTGTAGTAAGGTCGGGGCTAGACAATGAGCAGTTCTTC. It translates to CSVVRSGLDNEQFF.

The chain joins TRBV10-3 to TRBJ2-7; D is perhaps TRBD2 (6 bases). With 1 base removed from V and 8 bases from J, the gap between germline ends came to 18 bases. Germline V gene sequence: CDR1 ENHRY, CDR2 SYGVKD. CDR3 size: 15 residues. The CDR3 DNA is TGTGCCATCAGTGAGTTTGCTAGCGAGTCCCGGAAGCAGTACTTC. Its protein product is CAISEFASESRKQYF.

The chain recombines TRBV5-1 with TRBJ2-1; 10 bases map to TRBD2. The V gene's germline CDR1 is SGHRS and CDR2 YFSETQ. The CDR3 sequence is 15 residues long. Trimming took 5 bases from V and 9 from J; bases not matched to a gene: 11. CDR3 residues: CASSGLADLKGEQFF. The CDR3 DNA reads as TGCGCCAGCAGTGGACTAGCGGATCTTAAGGGTGAGCAGTTCTTC.

This clonotype has ten or more counts. The rearrangement joins TRBV12-3 or TRBV12-4 to TRBJ1-2; D is ambiguous. The CDR3 runs 12 residues. The ends were cut back, 5 bases at V and 1 base at J, with 5 bases in the middle. The CDR3 loop reads CASSARNYGYTF. As DNA, the CDR3 is TGTGCCAGCAGTGCCCGTAACTATGGCTACACCTTC.

The table lists this clonotype with a count of one. Possible read error: a much larger clone is one base away. The chain links TRBV6-5 to TRBJ2-2; 10 bases fit TRBD1. The ends lost 8 bases at V and 1 base at J; junction bases unmatched: 1. Germline V gene lookup returns CDR1 MNHEY and CDR2 SVGAGI. The CDR3 has 14 amino acids. CDR3 protein: CASWDRGNTGELFF. The CDR3 DNA follows: TGTGCCAGCTGGGACAGGGGGAACACCGGGGAGCTGTTTTTT.

The rearrangement links TRBV3-1 to TRBJ2-5; 7 bases line up with TRBD1. The J call may be incorrect, as the DNA end agrees better with TRBJ2-7. CDR3 length equals 18 residues. Germline lookup yields CDR1 LGHDT and CDR2 YNNKEL (reference sequence). In DNA, the CDR3 is TGTGCCAGCAGCCAAGATCTGCGTTGGGGGACAGAAGGCTACGAGCAGTACTTC. Protein: CASSQDLRWGTEGYEQYF.

This chain links TRBV2 with TRBJ1-2; a possible D gene is TRBD1 (5 bases). The CDR3 is 14 amino acids. The germline V gene has CDR1 SNHLY and CDR2 FYNNEI. V was clipped by 6 bases and J by 5 bases, with 16 bases between them. CDR3 region: CASRGTEVVYGYTF. In nucleotides, the CDR3 is TGTGCCAGCAGGGGGACGGAGGTTGTTTATGGCTACACCTTC.

V usage is TRBV28 and J usage is TRBJ1-5, with unresolved D. This CDR3 is built from 12 residues. V gave up 5 bases and J gave up 4 bases, with 6 bases separating them. Germline V lookup: CDR1 MDHEN, CDR2 SYDVKM. CDR3 protein: CASSGINQPQHF. In DNA form, the CDR3 reads TGTGCCAGCAGTGGGATAAATCAGCCCCAGCATTTT.

J is TRBJ2-7 and V is TRBV20-1; unclear D gene. The V gene lost 1 base and the J gene lost 6 bases, with 10 bases spanning the gap. The CDR3 sequence is 12 residues long. CDR1 and CDR2 from the germline V gene are DFQATT and SNEGSKA (reference sequence). Here the CDR3 DNA reads TGCAGTGCTAGAGTCATGGGTGGCGAGCAGTACTTC. It translates to CSARVMGGEQYF.

This clonotype was seen more than once but under ten times. This chain joins TRBV20-1 and TRBJ1-2, with D unresolved. The germline CDR1 and CDR2 sequences are DFQATT and SNEGSKA (reference sequence). The CDR3 has 11 amino acids. The V and J ends lost 7 bases and 5 bases respectively, with 11 bases between them. In DNA, the CDR3 is TGCAGTGTGGCGAGGCTTTATGGCTACACCTTC. This codes for CSVARLYGYTF.

Notes on this clonotype: This may be a read error, as it is one base from a much larger clone. The chain recombines TRBV20-1 with TRBJ2-5, with TRBD2 matching over 10 bases. The DNA end is a closer match to TRBJ2-7, so the J assignment may be wrong. The CDR3 extends over 14 amino acids. The V gene's germline CDR1 is DFQATT and CDR2 SNEGSKA (reference sequence). Written as DNA, the CDR3 is TGCAGTGCTATCTGGACTAGCGGAGTTAACGAGCAGTACTTC. Translation gives CSAIWTSGVNEQYF.

In this sample, this clonotype turned up a few times. The rearrangement uses TRBV27 and TRBJ2-7; weak D call: TRBD1 (5 bases). The CDR3 covers 15 residues. Deletions cut 2 bases from V and 0 bases from J, with 11 bases between. The V gene's germline CDR1 is MNHEY and CDR2 SMNVEV (reference sequence). In DNA form, the CDR3 reads TGTGCCAGCAGTTTACGGACAAGGCTCTCCTACGAGCAGTACTTC. It translates to CASSLRTRLSYEQYF.

Ten or more counts support this clonotype. The chain joins TRBV29-1 to TRBJ1-2; 9 nucleotides agree with TRBD1. The CDR3 has 14 residues. The ends lost 6 bases at V and 1 base at J; junction bases unmatched: 6. Germline V gene data show CDR1 as SQVTM and CDR2 as ANQGSEA. The CDR3 DNA is TGCAGCGTCAACAGGGGGCTGGGTAACTATGGCTACACCTTC. This sequence encodes CSVNRGLGNYGYTF.

The sample holds a few counts of this clonotype. The chain recombines TRBV9 with TRBJ1-5; D is ambiguous. The germline V gene has CDR1 SGDLS and CDR2 YYNGEE. The CDR3 has 13 residues. Trimming stripped 3 bases from V and 7 bases from J, with 11 bases between. Here the CDR3 reads CASSADMEQPQHF. The CDR3 DNA follows: TGTGCCAGCAGCGCAGACATGGAACAGCCCCAGCATTTT.

In its sample, this clonotype was seen a few times. This chain joins TRBV12-3 or TRBV12-4 and TRBJ2-3; 7 bases match TRBD2. The CDR3 spans 18 residues. Unmatched junction bases numbered 14, after V lost 5 bases and J lost 0 bases. CDR3 sequence: CASSPRQRREMSTDTQYF. The CDR3 coding sequence is TGTGCCAGCAGTCCCCGGCAGAGGCGGGAGATGAGCACAGATACGCAGTATTTT.

This clonotype was seen more than once but under ten times. The rearrangement joins TRBV6-1 to TRBJ2-3, with D maybe TRBD2 (6 bases). The CDR3 extends over 16 amino acids. Germline-derived CDR1 and CDR2 are MNHNS and SASEGT. Trimming stripped 4 bases from V and 4 bases from J, with 18 bases between. CDR3 protein: CASSVLWRGGADTQYF. Written as DNA, the CDR3 is TGTGCCAGCAGTGTCCTGTGGCGGGGAGGTGCAGATACGCAGTATTTT.